This T cell receptor (beta chain) appears in the sequencing data of a study of cytomegalovirus exposure and HLA in healthy donors. Generated by immunoSEQ multiplex PCR, the TCRdb table keeps only in-frame clones and is missing some. Among about 330,000 clones listed, about 90% were seen once. Study-wide findings and caveats: The classifier reportedly diagnosed cytomegalovirus status with high sensitivity and specificity.

With regard to this clone: Its antigen is unidentified.

V lost 5 bases and J lost 5; bases outside the gene matches: 15. The CDR3 length is 18 residues. Per germline, CDR1 PRHDT and CDR2 FYEKMQ (reference sequence). The specimen was PBMCs. The TCR originated in a woman in her twenties or thirties in good health and CMV-seropositive. The genes are TRBV13 and TRBJ2-2, with 9 bases fitting TRBD1. The CDR3 sequence: CASSPGGDRDTGTGELFF. The CDR3 nucleotides read TGTGCCAGCAGCCCAGGGGGGGACAGGGACACCGGAACCGGGGAGCTGTTTTTT.